This T cell receptor beta chain was sequenced during a study of cytomegalovirus exposure and HLA in healthy donors. Overall study findings and caveats: The tendency of first-cohort TCR clusters to co-occur in the 110 or so validation repertoires emerged from a later analysis.

On this clone: No antigen is known for it.

Using immunoSEQ multiplex PCR, the repertoire was profiled, and TCRdb retains in-frame clones only, with some absent. Here the sample spans around 62,000 clones, 75% to 90% being singletons. This CDR3 has 14 amino acids. Germline values: CDR1 SGHRS, CDR2 YFSETQ. With V trimmed by 2 bases and J by 2 bases, 3 bases remained unmatched. The sample consisted of PBMCs. The sequence was obtained from a woman younger than 30 in good health and CMV-seronegative. The gene calls are TRBV5-1 and TRBJ2-5; 7 bases are a match to TRBD2. The chain's CDR3 is CASSLLAQQETQYF. CDR3 nucleotide sequence: TGCGCCAGCAGCTTACTAGCGCAGCAAGAGACCCAGTACTTC. Full variable domain (outside the CDR3, taken from reference TRBV5-1 and TRBJ2-5): KAGVTQTPRYLIKTRGQQVTLSCSPISGHRSVSWYQQTPGQGLQFLFEYFSETQRNKGNFPGRFSGRQFSNSRSEMNVSTLELGDSALYLCASSLLAQQETQYFGPGTRLLVL.